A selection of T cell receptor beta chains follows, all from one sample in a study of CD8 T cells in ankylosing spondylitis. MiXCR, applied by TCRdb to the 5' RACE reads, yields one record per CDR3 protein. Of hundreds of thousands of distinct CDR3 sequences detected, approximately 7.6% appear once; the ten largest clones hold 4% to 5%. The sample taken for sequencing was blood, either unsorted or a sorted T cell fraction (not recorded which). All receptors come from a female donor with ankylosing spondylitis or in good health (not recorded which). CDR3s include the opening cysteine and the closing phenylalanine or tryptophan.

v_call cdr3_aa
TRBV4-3 CASSQDTSRSGAFF
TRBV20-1 CSAGFQETQYF
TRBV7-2 CASSPISGRAGNEQFF
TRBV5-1 CASSLDGTSGTGELFF
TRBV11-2 CASSLEMFEQYF
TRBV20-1 CSARTRDRGFF
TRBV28 CASSQQGANEKLFF
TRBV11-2 CASSLEAGDATDTQYF
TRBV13 CASSLGQSNQLQHF
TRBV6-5 CASSYSELMNTGELFF
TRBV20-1 CSAPVTSGFQETQYF
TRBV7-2 CASSEQGGREKLFF
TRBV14 CASSRQVLYNEQFF
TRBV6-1 CASSASGTSGGYTF
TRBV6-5 CASSSGTWNGELFF
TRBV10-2 CASSDETDTQYF
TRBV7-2 CAAGAITDTQYF
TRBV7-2 CASSPDRVGANVLTF
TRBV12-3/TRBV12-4 CASSFWGGASNQPQHF
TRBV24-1 CATSDEAFPYIQYF
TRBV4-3 CASSSRSVGADTQYF
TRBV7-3 CASSFLASGSGEQFF